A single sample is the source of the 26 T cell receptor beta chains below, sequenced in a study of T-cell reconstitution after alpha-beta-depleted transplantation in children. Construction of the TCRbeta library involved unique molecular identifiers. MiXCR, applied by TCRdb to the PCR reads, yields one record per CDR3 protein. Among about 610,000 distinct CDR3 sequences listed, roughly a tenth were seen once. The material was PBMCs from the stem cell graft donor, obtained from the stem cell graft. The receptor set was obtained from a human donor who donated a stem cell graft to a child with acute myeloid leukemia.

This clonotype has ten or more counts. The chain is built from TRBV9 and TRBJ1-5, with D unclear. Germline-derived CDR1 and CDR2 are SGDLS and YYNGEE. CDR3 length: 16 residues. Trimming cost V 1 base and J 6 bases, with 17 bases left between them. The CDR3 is CASSVSPPWSVQPQHF. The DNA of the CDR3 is TGTGCCAGCAGCGTAAGCCCACCATGGAGTGTTCAGCCCCAGCATTTT.

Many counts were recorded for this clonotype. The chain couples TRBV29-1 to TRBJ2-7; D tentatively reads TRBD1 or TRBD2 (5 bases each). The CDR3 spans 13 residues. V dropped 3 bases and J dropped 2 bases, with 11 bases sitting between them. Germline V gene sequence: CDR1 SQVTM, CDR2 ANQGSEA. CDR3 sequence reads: CSVEGTKAYEQYF. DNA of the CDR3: TGCAGCGTTGAGGGGACGAAGGCCTACGAGCAGTACTTC.

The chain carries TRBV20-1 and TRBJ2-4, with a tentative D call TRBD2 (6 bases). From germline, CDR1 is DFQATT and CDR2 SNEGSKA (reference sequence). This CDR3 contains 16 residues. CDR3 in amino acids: CCGSARGLFAKNIQYF. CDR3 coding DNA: TGCTGTGGGAGTGCACGGGGACTTTTCGCCAAAAACATTCAGTACTTC.

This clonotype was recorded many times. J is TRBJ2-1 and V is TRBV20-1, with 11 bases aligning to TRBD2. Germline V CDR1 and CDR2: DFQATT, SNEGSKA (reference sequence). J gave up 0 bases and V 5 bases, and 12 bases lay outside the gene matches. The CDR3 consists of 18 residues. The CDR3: CSAVNSGRATSSYNEQFF. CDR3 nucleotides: TGCAGTGCTGTTAATAGCGGGAGGGCAACTAGCTCCTACAATGAGCAGTTCTTC.

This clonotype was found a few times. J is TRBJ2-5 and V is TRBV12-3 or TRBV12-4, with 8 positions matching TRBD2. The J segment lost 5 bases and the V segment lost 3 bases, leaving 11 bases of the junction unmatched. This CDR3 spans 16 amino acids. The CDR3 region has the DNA TGTGCCAGCAGTTTCGGTTCGCGGGGACTAGACGAGACCCAGTACTTC. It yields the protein CASSFGSRGLDETQYF.

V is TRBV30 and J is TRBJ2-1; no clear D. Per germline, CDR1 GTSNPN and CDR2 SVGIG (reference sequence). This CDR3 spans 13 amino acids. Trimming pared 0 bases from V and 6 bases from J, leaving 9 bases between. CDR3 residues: CAWSVRPGNEQFF. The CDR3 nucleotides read TGTGCCTGGAGTGTACGGCCGGGCAATGAGCAGTTCTTC. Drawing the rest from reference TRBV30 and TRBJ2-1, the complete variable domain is SQTIHQWPATLVQPVGSPLSLECTVEGTSNPNLYWYRQAAGRGLQLLFYSVGIGQISSEVPQNLSASRPQDRQFILSSKKLLLSDSGFYLCAWSVRPGNEQFFGPGTRLTVL.

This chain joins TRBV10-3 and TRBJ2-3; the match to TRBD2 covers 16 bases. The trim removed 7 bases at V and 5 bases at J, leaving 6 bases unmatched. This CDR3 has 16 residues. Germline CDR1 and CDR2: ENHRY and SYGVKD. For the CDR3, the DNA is TGTGCCATCACTCTGGGACTAGCGGGAGGGGAAGATACGCAGTATTTT. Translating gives CAITLGLAGGEDTQYF.

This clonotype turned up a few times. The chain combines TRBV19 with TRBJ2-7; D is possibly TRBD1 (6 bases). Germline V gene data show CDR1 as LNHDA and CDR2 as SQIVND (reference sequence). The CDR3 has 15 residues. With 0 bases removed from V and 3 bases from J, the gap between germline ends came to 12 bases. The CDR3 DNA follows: TGTGCCAGTAGTATAGATCCCCAGGGGAGCTACGAGCAGTACTTC. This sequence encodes CASSIDPQGSYEQYF.

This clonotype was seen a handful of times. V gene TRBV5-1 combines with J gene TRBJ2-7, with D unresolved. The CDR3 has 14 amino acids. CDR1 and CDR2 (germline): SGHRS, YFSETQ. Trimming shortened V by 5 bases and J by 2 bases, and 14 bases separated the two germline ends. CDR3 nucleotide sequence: TGCGCCAGCAGAGGTGGACCGCCCACCTACGAGCAGTACTTC. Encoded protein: CASRGGPPTYEQYF.

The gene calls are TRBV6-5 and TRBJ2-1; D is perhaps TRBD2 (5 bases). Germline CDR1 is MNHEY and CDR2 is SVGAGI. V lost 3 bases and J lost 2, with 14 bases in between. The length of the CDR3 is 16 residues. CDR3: CASSYEGGPAYNEQFF. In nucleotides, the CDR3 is TGTGCCAGCAGTTATGAGGGCGGCCCAGCCTACAATGAGCAGTTCTTC.

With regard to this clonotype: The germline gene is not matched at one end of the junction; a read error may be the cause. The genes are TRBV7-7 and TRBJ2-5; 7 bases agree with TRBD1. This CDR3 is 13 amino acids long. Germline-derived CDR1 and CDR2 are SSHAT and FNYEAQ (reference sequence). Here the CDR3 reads CASSTGTAETQYF. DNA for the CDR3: TGTGCTAGCAGCACCGGGACAGCAGAGACCCAGTACTTC.

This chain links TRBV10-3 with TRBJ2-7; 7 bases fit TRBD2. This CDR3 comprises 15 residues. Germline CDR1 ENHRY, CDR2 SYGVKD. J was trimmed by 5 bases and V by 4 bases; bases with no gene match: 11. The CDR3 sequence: CAISATLAATDEQYF. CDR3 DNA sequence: TGTGCCATCAGTGCAACCCTAGCGGCGACCGACGAGCAGTACTTC.

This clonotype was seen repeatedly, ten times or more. The DNA for the CDR3 is TGCGCCAGCAGTGCTAGCGGCGGCTACAATGAGCAGTTCTTC. Encoded protein: CASSASGGYNEQFF. This sequence joins TRBV5-1 and TRBJ2-1; TRBD2 agrees at 7 bases. CDR3 length: 14 amino acids. With 5 bases clipped from V and 3 bases from J, the junction kept 5 bases outside the gene matches. Germline CDR1 reads SGHRS; CDR2 reads YFSETQ.

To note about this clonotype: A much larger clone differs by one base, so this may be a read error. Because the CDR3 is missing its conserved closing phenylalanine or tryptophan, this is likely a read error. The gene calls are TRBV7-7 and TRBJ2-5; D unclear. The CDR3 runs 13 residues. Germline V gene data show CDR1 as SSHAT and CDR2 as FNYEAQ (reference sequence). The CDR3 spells CVSTQKGLGTQYL. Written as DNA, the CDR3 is TGTGTTAGCACCCAAAAGGGCCTCGGGACCCAGTACTTA.

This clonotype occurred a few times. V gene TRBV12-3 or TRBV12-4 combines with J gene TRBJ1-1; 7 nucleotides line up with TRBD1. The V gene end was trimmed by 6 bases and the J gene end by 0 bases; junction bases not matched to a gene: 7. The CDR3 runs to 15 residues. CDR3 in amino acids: CASRPRGSMNTEAFF. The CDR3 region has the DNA TGTGCCAGCAGACCCAGGGGGAGCATGAACACTGAAGCTTTCTTT.

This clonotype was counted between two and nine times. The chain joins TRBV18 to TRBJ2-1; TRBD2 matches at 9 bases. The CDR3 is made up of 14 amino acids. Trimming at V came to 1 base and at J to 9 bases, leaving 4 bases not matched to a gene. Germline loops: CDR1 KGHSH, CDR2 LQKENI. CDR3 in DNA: TGTGCCAGCTCACCACAACTAGCGGGCATTGAGCAGTTCTTC. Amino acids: CASSPQLAGIEQFF.

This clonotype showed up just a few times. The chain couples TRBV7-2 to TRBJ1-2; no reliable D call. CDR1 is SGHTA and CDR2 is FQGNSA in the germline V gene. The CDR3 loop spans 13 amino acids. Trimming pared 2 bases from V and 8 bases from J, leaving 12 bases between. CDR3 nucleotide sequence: TGTGCCAGCAGCTTAAAAGCTGTCGCGGGCTACACCTTC. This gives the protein CASSLKAVAGYTF.

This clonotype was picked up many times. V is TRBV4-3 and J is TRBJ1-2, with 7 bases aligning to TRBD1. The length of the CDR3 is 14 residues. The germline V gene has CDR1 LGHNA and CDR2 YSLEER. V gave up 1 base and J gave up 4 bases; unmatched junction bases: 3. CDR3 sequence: CASSQGDSFYGYTF. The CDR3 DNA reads TGCGCCAGCAGCCAAGGGGACAGCTTCTATGGCTACACCTTC.

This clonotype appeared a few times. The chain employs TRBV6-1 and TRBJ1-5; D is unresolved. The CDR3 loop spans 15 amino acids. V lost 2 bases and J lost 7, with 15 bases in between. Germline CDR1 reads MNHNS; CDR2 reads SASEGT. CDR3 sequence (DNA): TGTGCCAGCAGTGAATTGGTCGGGTCGGGGCAGCCCCAGCATTTT. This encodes CASSELVGSGQPQHF.

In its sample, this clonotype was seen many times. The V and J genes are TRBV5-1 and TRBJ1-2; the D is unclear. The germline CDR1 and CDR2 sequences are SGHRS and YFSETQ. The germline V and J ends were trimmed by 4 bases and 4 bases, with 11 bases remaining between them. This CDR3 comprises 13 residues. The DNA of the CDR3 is TGCGCCAGCAGCCAGGACGGACTCTATGGCTACACCTTC. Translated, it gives CASSQDGLYGYTF.

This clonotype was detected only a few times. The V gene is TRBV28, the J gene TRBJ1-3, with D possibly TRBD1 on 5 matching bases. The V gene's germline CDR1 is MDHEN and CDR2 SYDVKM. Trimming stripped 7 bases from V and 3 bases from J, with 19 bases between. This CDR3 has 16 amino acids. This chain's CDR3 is CASNPSGRAIGNTIYF. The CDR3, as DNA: TGTGCCAGCAATCCTTCCGGCAGGGCTATTGGAAACACCATATATTTT. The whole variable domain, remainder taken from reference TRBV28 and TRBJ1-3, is DVKVTQSSRYLVKRTGEKVFLECVQDMDHENMFWYRQDPGLGLRLIYFSYDVKMKEKGDIPEGYSVSREKKERFSLILESASTNQTSMYLCASNPSGRAIGNTIYFGEGSWLTVV.

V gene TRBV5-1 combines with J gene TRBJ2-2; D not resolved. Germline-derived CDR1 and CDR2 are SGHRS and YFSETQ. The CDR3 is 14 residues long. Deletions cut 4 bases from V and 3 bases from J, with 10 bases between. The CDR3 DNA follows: TGCGCCAGCAGCCCGGGTAGGGACACCGGGGAGCTGTTTTTT. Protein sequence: CASSPGRDTGELFF.

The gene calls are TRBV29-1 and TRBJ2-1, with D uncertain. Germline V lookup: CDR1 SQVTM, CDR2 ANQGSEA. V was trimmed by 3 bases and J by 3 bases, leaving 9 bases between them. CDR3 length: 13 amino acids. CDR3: CSVEAVLYNEQFF. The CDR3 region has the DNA TGCAGCGTTGAGGCCGTCCTCTACAATGAGCAGTTCTTC.

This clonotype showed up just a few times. The CDR3 sequence is CSAHLAGSTDTQYF. CDR3 bases: TGCAGTGCCCACCTAGCGGGAAGCACAGATACGCAGTATTTT. The rearrangement joins TRBV20-1 to TRBJ2-3; 9 positions agree with TRBD2. The V gene's germline CDR1 is DFQATT and CDR2 SNEGSKA (reference sequence). The CDR3 is 14 amino acids. Trimming took 6 bases from V and 0 from J; bases not matched to a gene: 4.

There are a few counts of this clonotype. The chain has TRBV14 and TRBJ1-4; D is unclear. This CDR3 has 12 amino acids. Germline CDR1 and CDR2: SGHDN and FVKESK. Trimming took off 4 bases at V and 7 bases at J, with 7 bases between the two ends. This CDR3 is CASSLIGEKLFF. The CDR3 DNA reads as TGTGCCAGCAGCCTTATCGGTGAAAAACTGTTTTTT.

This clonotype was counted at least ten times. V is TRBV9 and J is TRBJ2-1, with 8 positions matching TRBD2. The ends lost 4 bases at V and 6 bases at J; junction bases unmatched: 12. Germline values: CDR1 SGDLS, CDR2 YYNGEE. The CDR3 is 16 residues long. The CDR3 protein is CASSLIGGTSSNEQFF. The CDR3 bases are TGTGCCAGCAGCCTCATAGGGGGGACTAGTTCCAATGAGCAGTTCTTC.